This entry describes one T cell receptor beta chain. The specificity of this receptor is unknown. No clone much larger than this one lies a single base away; base qualities are absent. The data derive from a study of T cell responses to AZD1222 COVID-19 vaccine (dated by TCRdb to about 2021). At the level of the whole study: AZD1222 recipients given second doses at about 4 weeks or at about 12 weeks were pooled, since spike-specific TCR depth and breadth were not found to differ between the two schedules. Trial participants were enrolled into age subgroups of 18-55, 56-69 and 70-plus years, which contained roughly 150, 30 and 60 TCR-sequenced participants, respectively. TCR sequencing covered roughly 230 trial participants: about 210 given two doses of AZD1222 and about 26 given two doses of MenACWY control vaccine. What the work shows at the level of the full study, not this receptor alone: Epitopes outside the regions mutated in the B.1.351 and B.1.1.7 variants were reportedly recognized by nearly half of the unique spike-specific TCRs. In the small 56-69-year group, the increase in depth fell short of significance, most likely because of low power. Because no day 14 peak-response samples were available, the repertoires could be characterized only after the peak T cell response. A significant rise in spike-specific TCR breadth and depth was observed after two AZD1222 doses relative to day 0 and relative to MenACWY recipients. Conclusions about previously exposed vaccinees are limited, since just six AZD1222 recipients were seropositive for SARS-CoV-2 at baseline. Most participants were white British and females outnumbered males, and the authors suggested that clonal diversity may have been underestimated. CD4 TCRs associated with the vaccine covered the entire spike protein, and the dominant responses were in regions 160-218 and 743-854.

The CDR3 regions of human TCRbeta chains were analyzed by immunosequencing. The authors' pipeline ran thus. TCRs in the repertoires were compared against a reference library of SARS-CoV-2-specific TCRs that had been generated with the MIRA antigen-specificity platform. Breadth meant the fraction of unique TCRs that were SARS-CoV-2-associated, whereas depth meant the fraction of total T cells that were SARS-CoV-2-associated. Using the MIRA data, each spike-specific TCR was assigned both to the spike region to which the TCR was reactive and to a CD4 or CD8 class. Log10-transformed breadth and depth values were compared by one-way ANOVA with Sidak's multiple comparisons tests. TCRdb limited this immuneACCESS table to in-frame rearrangements with V and J called. A share of clones is missing; checked studies link under half to unresolved V genes, and the rest is unexplained. That table gives V, J and clone size, and the DNA gave D and trimming. This sample comprises more than 100,000 clones, approximately 90% of them detected only once. The ten largest clones represent 7.7% of the sample.

The CDR1 and CDR2 encoded by the germline V gene (reference sequence) are SGHKS and YYEKEE. From V the trimming removes 3 bases and from J it removes 2 bases, while the gene matches leave 6 bases of the junction unaccounted for. The CDR3 goes from the cysteine to the phenylalanine over 15 residues. The kept DNA is CDR3 alone, 45 bases in frame from the first base. The sample's time point label, in plain terms: baseline before first vaccination. Samples from vaccinated people were obtained from the UK trials COV001 and COV002, which included a single-blind randomized controlled phase 2/3 trial of AZD1222 (ChAdOx1 nCoV-19) in healthy adults. Trial participant PBMC samples were collected at day 0 and day 28 after the second dose for TCRbeta chain sequencing.

The sequence joins TRBV5-5 to TRBJ1-2, with 8 bases aligning to TRBD1. The TCR comes from an adult in good health. This material consisted of peripheral blood, taken on day 0 of AZD1222 vaccination. The DNA sequence is given as TGTGCCAGCAGCTGGGGGGACAGGAAAAACTATGGCTACACCTTC. This translates into CASSWGDRKNYGYTF. Reference TRBV5-5 and TRBJ1-2 proteins supply the regions before and after the CDR3; the full variable domain is: DAGVTQSPTHLIKTRGQQVTLRCSPISGHKSVSWYQQVLGQGPQFIFQYYEKEERGRGNFPDRFSARQFPNYSSELNVNALLLGDSALYLCASSWGDRKNYGYTFGSGTRLTVV.